The 29 T cell receptor beta chains presented below share a single source sample, sequenced in a study of T cell repertoires in cytomegalovirus infection (dated by TCRdb to the late 2010s). These receptors are not linked to any known antigen. The sample's treatment or condition label, decoded: in vitro stimulation with specific CMV peptide epitopes to enrich CMV-specific T cells. TCRdb names Illumina HiSeq 1500 as the instrument used. The raw public data were reprocessed by TCRdb itself: fastp quality trimming at Q25, MiXCR clonotype calling, in-frame beta chains only. Every CDR3 protein is listed once, alongside the most common genes and DNA of its rows. Counted in this sample were approximately 770,000 distinct CDR3 sequences; about 28% of them appeared once. About an eighth of the sample is taken by the ten largest. The sequences come from cultured CD8+ T cells from PBMCs, collected from culture after CMV antigen stimulation. The receptors derive from a human donor in good health (CMV status not recorded). Some clones in this sample may be carry-over from other donors' samples.

Only a few counts were recorded for this clonotype. The chain employs TRBV11-1 and TRBJ2-1; D is perhaps TRBD2 (7 bases). CDR3 length: 17 amino acids. Germline-derived CDR1 and CDR2 are SGHAT and FQDESV (reference sequence). The V and J ends lost 5 bases and 7 bases respectively, with 24 bases between them. The CDR3 reads CASSRGAAGAAANEQFF. The CDR3 DNA is TGTGCCAGCAGCCGGGGGGCTGCGGGGGCCGCGGCAAATGAGCAGTTCTTC.

This clonotype was seen more than once but under ten times. The chain links TRBV6-6 to TRBJ2-2, with TRBD2 identical over 8 bases. The CDR3 loop spans 16 amino acids. Germline V gives CDR1 MNHNY, CDR2 SVGAGI (reference sequence). V lost 2 bases and J lost 6; bases outside the gene matches: 8. This CDR3 is CASSYPVAGKPGELFF. The CDR3 bases are TGTGCCAGCAGTTACCCGGTAGCGGGGAAGCCCGGGGAGCTGTTTTTT.

This clonotype turned up a few times. J is TRBJ2-7 and V is TRBV5-4; D possibly matches TRBD1 or TRBD2 (6 bases each). V was trimmed by 2 bases and J by 5 bases, leaving 14 bases between them. In germline, CDR1 is SGHNT, CDR2 YYREEE (reference sequence). This CDR3 region has 14 residues. This chain's CDR3 is CASSFAGEVDEQYF. Written as DNA, the CDR3 is TGTGCCAGCAGCTTTGCAGGGGAGGTAGACGAGCAGTACTTC.

The chain carries TRBV6-2 or TRBV6-3 and TRBJ2-3; possible D gene TRBD2, 6 bases. The CDR3 is 17 residues long. Trimming took off 3 bases at V and 0 bases at J, with 16 bases between the two ends. Germline assignment: CDR1 MNHEY and CDR2 SVGEGT. The CDR3 sequence is CASSYALSGVSTDTQYF. Here the CDR3 DNA reads TGTGCCAGCAGTTATGCACTCTCGGGGGTTAGCACAGATACGCAGTATTTT.

This clonotype was recorded a few times. V usage is TRBV19 and J usage is TRBJ1-1, with D possibly being TRBD1 (6 bases). V dropped 7 bases and J dropped 3 bases, with 24 bases sitting between them. The CDR3 has 17 residues. Germline V gene data show CDR1 as LNHDA and CDR2 as SQIVND (reference sequence). CDR3 nucleotide sequence: TGTGCCAGTACCGCTGGCCGGGGGGCGAAACCCCACACTGAAGCTTTCTTT. Encoded protein: CASTAGRGAKPHTEAFF.

The gene calls are TRBV7-9 and TRBJ2-3; D perhaps matches TRBD2 (5 bases). V lost 5 bases and J lost 0, with 12 bases in between. Germline V gene sequence: CDR1 SEHNR, CDR2 FQNEAQ (reference sequence). CDR3 length: 15 residues. This CDR3 reads CASSQSGASTDTQYF. For the CDR3, the DNA is TGTGCCAGCAGCCAGAGCGGCGCTAGCACAGATACGCAGTATTTT.

This clonotype was detected only once. As DNA, the CDR3 is TGTGCCAGCAGTCCTAACTGGGGGCCCGGGGGCGAGCAGTACGTC. Translation: CASSPNWGPGGEQYV. V and J are TRBV27 and TRBJ2-7; the D gene could be TRBD1 or TRBD2 (6 bases each). The length of the CDR3 is 15 residues. The V end was cut by 5 bases, the J end by 6 bases, with 20 bases between. Germline CDR1 reads MNHEY; CDR2 reads SMNVEV (reference sequence).

The V and J genes are TRBV24-1 and TRBJ1-2, with D possibly being TRBD1 (5 bases). V was cut by 2 bases and J by 3 bases, with 15 bases left in between. This CDR3 has 16 residues. The germline gives CDR1 KGHDR, CDR2 SFDVKD. CDR3 DNA: TGTGCCACCAGTGATTACCTATCGGGGGAGGACTATGGCTACACCTTC. It translates to CATSDYLSGEDYGYTF.

V gene TRBV19 combines with J gene TRBJ1-1; 9 bases align to TRBD1. The CDR3 has 14 amino acids. V lost 5 bases to trimming and J lost 5 bases; unmatched junction nucleotides: 6. Germline lookup yields CDR1 LNHDA and CDR2 SQIVND (reference sequence). DNA for the CDR3: TGTGCCAGTAGTTTCGGACAGGGGCAAACTGAAGCTTTCTTT. Amino acid sequence: CASSFGQGQTEAFF. The full variable domain, completed using reference TRBV19 and TRBJ1-1, is DGGITQSPKYLFRKEGQNVTLSCEQNLNHDAMYWYRQDPGQGLRLIYYSQIVNDFQKGDIAEGYSVSREKKESFPLTVTSAQKNPTAFYLCASSFGQGQTEAFFGQGTRLTVV.

In its sample, this clonotype was seen a few times. CDR3 loop: CASSTTAYSNQPQHF. CDR3 sequence (DNA): TGTGCCAGCAGTACGACAGCCTATAGCAATCAGCCCCAGCATTTT. The rearrangement joins TRBV27 to TRBJ1-5; TRBD1 might be the D (5 bases). Trimming pared 5 bases from V and 0 bases from J, leaving 11 bases between. The CDR3 contains 15 residues. CDR1 and CDR2 from the germline V gene are MNHEY and SMNVEV (reference sequence).

V gene TRBV6-1 combines with J gene TRBJ2-4, with D perhaps matching TRBD2 (6 bases). This CDR3 has 15 residues. Trimming took off 3 bases at V and 1 base at J, with 10 bases between the two ends. Germline CDR1 reads MNHNS; CDR2 reads SASEGT. CDR3 sequence: CASSERRDAKNIQYF. The CDR3 DNA reads as TGTGCCAGCAGTGAGCGGAGGGATGCCAAAAACATTCAGTACTTC.

This clonotype was observed a few times. V usage is TRBV28 and J usage is TRBJ1-5; TRBD1 matches at 7 bases. CDR1 and CDR2 from the germline V gene are MDHEN and SYDVKM. With 5 bases clipped from V and 0 bases from J, the junction kept 1 base outside the gene matches. CDR3 size: 14 residues. The CDR3 DNA follows: TGTGCCAGCAGTCAGGGGGTTAGCAATCAGCCCCAGCATTTT. Translating gives CASSQGVSNQPQHF. The full variable domain, with the rest looked up from reference TRBV28 and TRBJ1-5, is DVKVTQSSRYLVKRTGEKVFLECVQDMDHENMFWYRQDPGLGLRLIYFSYDVKMKEKGDIPEGYSVSREKKERFSLILESASTNQTSMYLCASSQGVSNQPQHFGDGTRLSIL.

This clonotype was recorded a few times. V and J are TRBV7-2 and TRBJ2-7, with 7 bases lining up with TRBD1. The CDR3 length is 13 residues. Germline V CDR1 and CDR2: SGHTA, FQGNSA. V gave up 5 bases and J gave up 6 bases; unmatched junction bases: 7. CDR3 sequence reads: CASSPKTGIEQYF. CDR3 bases: TGTGCCAGCAGCCCGAAGACAGGGATCGAGCAGTACTTC.

This clonotype was seen only once. CDR3 DNA: TGTGCCAGCAGCTCTAATTCTATGGCGAACACTGAAGCTTTCTTT. It yields the protein CASSSNSMANTEAFF. The V and J genes are TRBV7-4 and TRBJ1-1; the D is unclear. V lost 4 bases to trimming and J lost 1 base, with 13 bases between them. The CDR3 spans 15 residues. Germline V gives CDR1 SGHVT, CDR2 SQSDAQ.

In its sample, this clonotype was seen many times. The gene calls are TRBV7-9 and TRBJ2-5, with 7 bases fitting TRBD1. This CDR3 has 13 amino acids. The germline gives CDR1 SEHNR, CDR2 FQNEAQ (reference sequence). Trimming at V came to 4 bases and at J to 5 bases, leaving 4 bases not matched to a gene. DNA for the CDR3: TGTGCCAGCAGCTCCGACAGGGCTGAGACCCAGTACTTC. It translates to CASSSDRAETQYF.

This clonotype has more than one count but fewer than ten. The chain uses TRBV9 and TRBJ2-3; D unclear. CDR1 SGDLS and CDR2 YYNGEE come from the germline V gene. V lost 0 bases to trimming and J lost 2 bases, with 13 bases between them. The CDR3 is 16 amino acids. The CDR3 DNA follows: TGTGCCAGCAGCGTAGCTTTCGAGAGTCTCACAGATACGCAGTATTTT. Translation: CASSVAFESLTDTQYF.

V gene TRBV27 combines with J gene TRBJ1-1; perhaps TRBD1 as D (5 bases). The V end lost 4 bases, the J end lost 5 bases, and 14 bases lay between the germline ends. The CDR3 extends over 14 amino acids. Germline V gives CDR1 MNHEY, CDR2 SMNVEV (reference sequence). The CDR3 nucleotides read TGTGCCAGCAGTTACCTTGGATCAGGGACTGAAGCTTTCTTT. Translation gives CASSYLGSGTEAFF.

In nucleotides, the CDR3 is TGCGCCTCCGGACAGGACAATGAGCAGTTCTTC. This sequence encodes CASGQDNEQFF. This chain connects TRBV5-1 to TRBJ2-1, with 7 bases that match TRBD1. V trimming: 10 bases; J trimming: 5 bases; junction bases outside the gene matches: 3. CDR3 length: 11 amino acids. CDR1 is SGHRS, CDR2 YFSETQ, per germline.

This clonotype has more than one count but fewer than ten. The J gene is TRBJ2-7, the V gene TRBV5-5; D gene unclear. Looked up from germline, CDR1 is SGHKS and CDR2 is YYEKEE (reference sequence). Trimming cost V 6 bases and J 0 bases, with 4 bases left between them. The CDR3 spans 11 residues. The chain's CDR3 is CASTLSYEQYF. CDR3 bases: TGTGCCAGCACACTCTCCTACGAGCAGTACTTC.

This clonotype was observed a handful of times. V and J are TRBV28 and TRBJ2-7; possibly TRBD2 for D (5 bases). V was pared by 1 base and J by 6 bases, with 10 bases between. Per the germline V gene, CDR1 is MDHEN and CDR2 is SYDVKM. The CDR3 contains 13 residues. The DNA of the CDR3 is TGTGCCAGCAGTTTATTCGGGGTACTCGAGCAGTACGTC. Translating it yields CASSLFGVLEQYV.

This clonotype was seen only a few times. The rearrangement links TRBV28 to TRBJ2-3; possibly TRBD1 for D (5 bases). V lost 8 bases and J lost 3, with 21 bases in between. Looked up from germline, CDR1 is MDHEN and CDR2 is SYDVKM. The CDR3 length is 16 residues. CDR3 sequence reads: CASCRILRGATDTQYF. The CDR3 nucleotides read TGTGCCAGCTGCCGAATCCTTAGGGGCGCGACAGATACGCAGTATTTT. Looking up the rest from reference TRBV28 and TRBJ2-3 gives the full variable domain: DVKVTQSSRYLVKRTGEKVFLECVQDMDHENMFWYRQDPGLGLRLIYFSYDVKMKEKGDIPEGYSVSREKKERFSLILESASTNQTSMYLCASCRILRGATDTQYFGPGTRLTVL.

This clonotype was observed at least ten times. The rearrangement links TRBV7-8 to TRBJ1-1; a weak D match, TRBD1 (6 bases). V lost 4 bases and J lost 4, with 10 bases in between. CDR3 length: 13 residues. In germline, CDR1 is SGHVS, CDR2 FQNEAQ. CDR3 coding DNA: TGTGCCAGCAGCTCCGGGACAAGCACTGAAGCTTTCTTT. This gives the protein CASSSGTSTEAFF.

There are a few counts of this clonotype. V gene TRBV6-2 or TRBV6-3 combines with J gene TRBJ1-6; unclear D gene. CDR3 length: 13 amino acids. V lost 2 bases, J lost 7 bases, and 6 bases lay in between. Germline V lookup: CDR1 MNHEY, CDR2 SVGEGT. The CDR3 DNA sequence: TGTGCCAGCAGTTACCTCATGAATTCACCCCTCCACTTT. Its translation is CASSYLMNSPLHF.

V and J are TRBV7-6 and TRBJ2-1; a possible D gene is TRBD1 (5 bases). CDR1 is SGHVS and CDR2 is FNYEAQ in the germline V gene. The CDR3 consists of 14 residues. Trimming removed 5 bases at V and 6 bases at J, with 14 bases between. The CDR3 spells CASSGRVGANEQFF. CDR3 nucleotides: TGTGCCAGCAGCGGCAGGGTGGGTGCCAATGAGCAGTTCTTC.

The chain uses TRBV4-1 and TRBJ1-2, with 8 positions matching TRBD1. This CDR3 comprises 15 residues. Unmatched junction bases numbered 6, after V lost 0 bases and J lost 6 bases. The germline V gene has CDR1 MGHRA and CDR2 YSYEKL. Here the CDR3 DNA reads TGCGCCAGCAGCCAAGATGACAGGGGCAGGCATGGCTACACCTTC. Protein sequence: CASSQDDRGRHGYTF.

V usage is TRBV12-3 or TRBV12-4 and J usage is TRBJ1-1; D perhaps matches TRBD1 (5 bases). V lost 4 bases and J lost 7, with 10 bases in between. CDR3 size: 12 residues. CDR3 nucleotide sequence: TGTGCCAGCAGTTACGGGACCCTTGAAGCTTTCTTT. Protein: CASSYGTLEAFF.

At least ten counts were recorded for this clonotype. The chain combines TRBV12-3 or TRBV12-4 with TRBJ2-1; TRBD2 aligns across 11 bases. The V segment lost 5 bases and the J segment 6 bases; nucleotides outside the gene matches: 3. This CDR3 region has 14 residues. CDR3 in amino acids: CASSLSGGGNEQFF. In nucleotides, the CDR3 is TGTGCCAGCAGTCTTAGCGGGGGGGGCAATGAGCAGTTCTTC.

This clonotype was counted only a few times. The chain employs TRBV27 and TRBJ2-2; no clear D gene. The CDR3 spans 12 residues. CDR1 MNHEY and CDR2 SMNVEV come from the germline V gene (reference sequence). The CDR3 loop is CESRGYTGELFF. CDR3 DNA: TGTGAGAGTCGCGGTTACACCGGGGAGCTGTTTTTT.

This clonotype showed up just a few times. V is TRBV5-1 and J is TRBJ2-3; TRBD1 agrees at 7 bases. CDR1 SGHRS and CDR2 YFSETQ come from the germline V gene. With 4 bases clipped from V and 4 bases from J, the junction kept 12 bases outside the gene matches. The CDR3 length is 16 residues. CDR3 protein: CASSPDETGFPDTQYF. In DNA form, the CDR3 reads TGCGCCAGCAGCCCGGACGAGACAGGGTTCCCAGATACGCAGTATTTT. The complete variable domain, with remaining parts taken from reference TRBV5-1 and TRBJ2-3, reads KAGVTQTPRYLIKTRGQQVTLSCSPISGHRSVSWYQQTPGQGLQFLFEYFSETQRNKGNFPGRFSGRQFSNSRSEMNVSTLELGDSALYLCASSPDETGFPDTQYFGPGTRLTVL.